The source of this T cell receptor (beta chain) is a study of human T cells and chemical hapten exposure. In the study's own analysis: With a range of roughly 20,000 to 690,600, the median per sample was around 96,000 TCRs. TCRdb passed the RACE reads through MiXCR, listing each CDR3 protein once. TCRdb assigned the V and J calls; the authors' analysis was not used. Found here are approximately 400,000 distinct CDR3 sequences, less than 6.5% of them singletons; the top ten hold just over 2.5%. Time point denoted: pre-sensitization, week 0. Described treatment: therapeutic diphenylcyclopropenone sensitization with weekly scalp DPC. Drawing of blood took place ahead of applying each patch test. Note on this clonotype: Its antigen is undetermined.

General study results and limits: Each of the donors had alopecia, so their immune responses may not resemble those of healthy people. No shift was seen in TCRs above 1 in 1000 frequency with DPC sensitization.

The germline V gene has CDR1 MNHNY and CDR2 SVGAGI (reference sequence). CDR3 size: 14 residues. V was shortened by 7 bases and J by 4 bases, with 14 bases between the two germline ends. The chain employs TRBV6-6 and TRBJ1-3; D is perhaps TRBD1 (6 bases). The sample consisted of whole blood, taken in connection with sensitization to the hapten diphenylcyclopropenone (DPC). This clonotype was obtained from a woman in her forties or fifties with alopecia areata. Some clones in this sample may be carry-over from other donors' samples. The CDR3 DNA reads TGTGCCAGCACCGTCCCGGGACAAGGAAACACCATATATTTT. It codes for CASTVPGQGNTIYF.